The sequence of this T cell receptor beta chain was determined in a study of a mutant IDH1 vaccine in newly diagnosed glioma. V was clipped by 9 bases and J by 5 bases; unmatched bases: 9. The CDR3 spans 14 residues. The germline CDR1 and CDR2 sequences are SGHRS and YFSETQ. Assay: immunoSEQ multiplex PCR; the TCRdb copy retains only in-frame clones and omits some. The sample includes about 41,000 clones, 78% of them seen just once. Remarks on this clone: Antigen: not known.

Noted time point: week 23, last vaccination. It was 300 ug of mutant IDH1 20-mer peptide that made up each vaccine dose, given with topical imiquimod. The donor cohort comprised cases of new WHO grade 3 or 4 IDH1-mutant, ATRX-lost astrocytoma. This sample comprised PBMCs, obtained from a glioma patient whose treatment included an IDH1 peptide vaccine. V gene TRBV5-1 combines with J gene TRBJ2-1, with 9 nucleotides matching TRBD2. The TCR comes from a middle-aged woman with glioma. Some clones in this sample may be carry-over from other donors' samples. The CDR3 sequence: CATAERGVDNEQFF. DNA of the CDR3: TGCGCCACCGCTGAGCGGGGGGTGGACAATGAGCAGTTCTTC.